The T cell receptor beta chain under discussion was sequenced for a study of early T cells in non-severe SARS-CoV-2 infection (dated by TCRdb to 2020 to 2022). At the level of the whole study: Because TCR sequencing relied on bulk RNA taken from unsorted whole blood, pairing of alpha and beta chains was not possible.

Library prep was done by 5' RACE. These reads were obtained on a NextSeq 500. The TCR library protocol attached unique molecular identifiers to individual cDNA molecules to correct for sequencing error and PCR bias. Sequencing covered both TCR alpha and beta chains, and within each sample the abundances of alpha and beta sequences were tightly co-correlated. The paper's data handling went like this. Decombinator V4 was used to annotate TCR sequences for V gene, J gene and CDR3. TCRs were defined as expanded if a significant change between any two time points was detected under a Poisson model with p below 0.0001. TCR abundances were normalised to the total number of TCRs sequenced per sample and expressed as counts per million. MAIT TCRs were defined by TRAV1-2 paired with TRAJ12, TRAJ20 or TRAJ33, and iNKT TCRs by TRAV10 paired with TRAJ18. VDJdb, accessed 1 November 2021, was searched for CMV, EBV and SARS-CoV-2 annotated TCRs, excluding TCRs annotated for multiple antigens. TCRdb reran the public reads through fastp at Q25 and MiXCR, keeping productive beta chains. Entries that share a CDR3 protein sequence are merged under the most common genes and DNA. The V and J calls were determined by TCRdb, not by the authors. The sample table holds approximately 71,000 distinct CDR3 sequences, of which roughly 15% were seen once. The ten largest clones add up to about an eighth of the sample.

This clonotype was seen more than once but under ten times. No cognate antigen has been identified for it. The sample holds no much larger clone one base away, and base qualities are not on file. After removal of 6 bases from V and 2 bases from J, the junction retains 9 bases not matched to a gene. The cysteine opens and the phenylalanine closes a CDR3 of 14 amino acids. Only the CDR3 portion is preserved as DNA: 42 bases, with reading frame beginning at the first base. The germline V gene supplies CDR1 SQVTM and CDR2 ANQGSEA. General study outcomes and caveats: VDJdb matching was skewed toward anti-spike CD8 responses, so virus-specific expansions were likely underestimated and private and CD4 specificities were missed.

A case-control design nested within a healthcare worker cohort in London, UK, was used, with weekly nasopharyngeal swab PCR tests and blood sampling performed. Healthcare workers were enrolled in the week of the UK lockdown, from 23 to 31 March 2020, and were followed every week for up to about 15 weeks. Material for sequencing was whole blood. The clonotype was recovered from an adult who was a healthcare worker with PCR-confirmed SARS-CoV-2 infection or an uninfected control (not recorded which). The chain is assembled from TRBV29-1 and TRBJ1-2, with 7 bases aligning to TRBD1. The CDR3 sequence is CSVGDSSLNYGYTF. The base sequence is TGCAGCGTCGGGGACAGCTCCCTCAACTATGGCTACACCTTC.